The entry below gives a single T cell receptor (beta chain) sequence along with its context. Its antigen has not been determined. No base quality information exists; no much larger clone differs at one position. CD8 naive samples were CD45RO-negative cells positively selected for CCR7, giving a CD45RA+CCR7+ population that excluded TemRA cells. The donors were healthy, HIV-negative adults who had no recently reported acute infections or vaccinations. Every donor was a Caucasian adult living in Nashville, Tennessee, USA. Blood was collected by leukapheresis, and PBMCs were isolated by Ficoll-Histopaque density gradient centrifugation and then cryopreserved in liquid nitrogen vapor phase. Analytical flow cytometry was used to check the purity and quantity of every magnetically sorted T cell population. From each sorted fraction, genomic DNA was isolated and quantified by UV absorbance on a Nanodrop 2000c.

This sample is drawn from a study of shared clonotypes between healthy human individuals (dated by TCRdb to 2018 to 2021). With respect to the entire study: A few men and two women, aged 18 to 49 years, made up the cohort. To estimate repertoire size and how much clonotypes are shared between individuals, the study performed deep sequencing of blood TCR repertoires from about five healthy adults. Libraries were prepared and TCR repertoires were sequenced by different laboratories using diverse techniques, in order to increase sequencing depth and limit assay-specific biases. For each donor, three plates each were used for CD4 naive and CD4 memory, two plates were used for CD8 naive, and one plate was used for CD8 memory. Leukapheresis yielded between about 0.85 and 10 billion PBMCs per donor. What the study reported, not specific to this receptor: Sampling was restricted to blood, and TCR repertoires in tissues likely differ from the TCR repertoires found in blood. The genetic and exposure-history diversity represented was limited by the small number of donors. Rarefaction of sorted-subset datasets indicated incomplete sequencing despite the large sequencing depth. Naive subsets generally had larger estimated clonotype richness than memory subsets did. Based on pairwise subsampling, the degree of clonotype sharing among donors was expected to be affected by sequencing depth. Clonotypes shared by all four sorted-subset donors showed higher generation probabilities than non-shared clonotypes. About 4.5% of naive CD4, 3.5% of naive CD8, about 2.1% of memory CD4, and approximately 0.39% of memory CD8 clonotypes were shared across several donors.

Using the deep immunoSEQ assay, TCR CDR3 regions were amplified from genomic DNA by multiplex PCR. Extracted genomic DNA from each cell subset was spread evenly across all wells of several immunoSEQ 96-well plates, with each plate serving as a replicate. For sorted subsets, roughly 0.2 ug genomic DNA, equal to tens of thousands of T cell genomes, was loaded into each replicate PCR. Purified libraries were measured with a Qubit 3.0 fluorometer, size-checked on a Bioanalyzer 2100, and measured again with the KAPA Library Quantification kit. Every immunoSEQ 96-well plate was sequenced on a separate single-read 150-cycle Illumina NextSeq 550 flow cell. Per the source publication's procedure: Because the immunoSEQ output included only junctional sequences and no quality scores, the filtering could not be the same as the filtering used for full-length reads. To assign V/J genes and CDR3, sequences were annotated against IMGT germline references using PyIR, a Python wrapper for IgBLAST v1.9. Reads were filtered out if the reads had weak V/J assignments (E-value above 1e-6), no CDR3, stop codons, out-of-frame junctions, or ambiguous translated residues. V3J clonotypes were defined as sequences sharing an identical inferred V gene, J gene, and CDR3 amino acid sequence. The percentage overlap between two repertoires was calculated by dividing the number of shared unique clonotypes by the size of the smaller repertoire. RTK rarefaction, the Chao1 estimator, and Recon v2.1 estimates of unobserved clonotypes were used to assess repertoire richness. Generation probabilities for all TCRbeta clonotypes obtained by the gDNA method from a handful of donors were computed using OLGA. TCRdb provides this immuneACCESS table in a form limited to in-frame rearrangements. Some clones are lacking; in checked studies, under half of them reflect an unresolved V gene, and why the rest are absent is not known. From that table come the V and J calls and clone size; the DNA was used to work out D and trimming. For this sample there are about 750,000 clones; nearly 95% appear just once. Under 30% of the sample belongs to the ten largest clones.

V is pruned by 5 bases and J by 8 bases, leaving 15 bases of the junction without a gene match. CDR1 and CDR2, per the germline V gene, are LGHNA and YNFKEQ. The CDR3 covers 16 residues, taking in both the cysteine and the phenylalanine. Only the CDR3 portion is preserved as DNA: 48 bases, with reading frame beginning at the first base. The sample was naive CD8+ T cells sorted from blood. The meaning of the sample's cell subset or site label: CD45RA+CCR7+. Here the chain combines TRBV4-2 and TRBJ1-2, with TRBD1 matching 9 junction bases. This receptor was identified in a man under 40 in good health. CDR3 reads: CASSDLDRGFFPGYTF. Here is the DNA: TGTGCCAGCAGCGATTTGGACAGGGGTTTTTTTCCGGGCTACACCTTC.